Listed here is a single TCR beta chain. TCRdb's table, derived via immunoSEQ multiplex PCR, lists solely in-frame clones and lacks some. The sample has 720,000 or so clones, over 75% seen once. The data are from a study of shared T cell receptors in the human thymus. This CDR3 has 13 amino acids. V lost 8 bases and J lost 1, with 11 bases in between. The germline CDR1 and CDR2 sequences are ENHRY and SYGVKD. The data also belong to a second study, concerning human thymus T cells. That work adds: Thymic repertoires from unrelated individuals overlapped highly, related research reported.

The TCR comes from a girl under three years old with a congenital heart defect. The chain is built from TRBV10-3 and TRBJ1-1; D is possibly TRBD1 (6 bases). What was sequenced was thymocytes. The chain's CDR3 is CAIGGAGNTEAFF. DNA for the CDR3: TGTGCCATCGGGGGGGCAGGGAACACTGAAGCTTTCTTT.